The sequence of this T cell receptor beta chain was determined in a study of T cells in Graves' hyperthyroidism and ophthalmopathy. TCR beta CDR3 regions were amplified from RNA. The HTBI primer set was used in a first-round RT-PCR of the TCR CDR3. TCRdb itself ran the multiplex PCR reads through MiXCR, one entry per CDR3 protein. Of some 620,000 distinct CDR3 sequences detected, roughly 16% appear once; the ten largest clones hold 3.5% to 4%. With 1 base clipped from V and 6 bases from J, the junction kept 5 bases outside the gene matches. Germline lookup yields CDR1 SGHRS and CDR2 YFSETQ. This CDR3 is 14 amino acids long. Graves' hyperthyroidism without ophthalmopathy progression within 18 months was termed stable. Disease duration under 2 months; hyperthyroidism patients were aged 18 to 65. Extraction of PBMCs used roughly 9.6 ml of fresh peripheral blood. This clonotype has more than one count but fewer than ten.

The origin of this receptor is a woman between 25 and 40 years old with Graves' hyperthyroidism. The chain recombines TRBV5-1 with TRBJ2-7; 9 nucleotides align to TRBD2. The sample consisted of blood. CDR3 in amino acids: CASSLSSGNSEQYF. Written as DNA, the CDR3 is TGCGCCAGCAGCTTGTCTAGCGGGAATAGCGAGCAGTACTTC.